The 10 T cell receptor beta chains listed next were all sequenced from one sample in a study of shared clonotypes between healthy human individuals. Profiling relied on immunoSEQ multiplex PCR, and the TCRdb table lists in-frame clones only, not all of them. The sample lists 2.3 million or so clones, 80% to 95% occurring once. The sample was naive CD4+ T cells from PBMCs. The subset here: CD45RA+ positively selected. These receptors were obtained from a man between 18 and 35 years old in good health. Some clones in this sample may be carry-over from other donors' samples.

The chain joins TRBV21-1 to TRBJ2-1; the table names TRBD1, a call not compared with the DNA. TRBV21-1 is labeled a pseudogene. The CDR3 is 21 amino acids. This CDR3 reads CASSKKGGHRGGPSSYNEQFF. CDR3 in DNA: TGTGCCAGCAGCAAAAAAGGGGGTCATCGAGGGGGACCCAGCTCCTACAATGAGCAGTTCTTC.

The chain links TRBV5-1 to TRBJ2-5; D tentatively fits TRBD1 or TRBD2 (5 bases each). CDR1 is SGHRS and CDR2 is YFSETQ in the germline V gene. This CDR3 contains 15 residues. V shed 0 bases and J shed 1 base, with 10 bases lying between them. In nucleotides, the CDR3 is TGCGCCAGCAGCTTGGGGGCCGGGACCCAAGAGACCCAGTACTTC. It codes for CASSLGAGTQETQYF.

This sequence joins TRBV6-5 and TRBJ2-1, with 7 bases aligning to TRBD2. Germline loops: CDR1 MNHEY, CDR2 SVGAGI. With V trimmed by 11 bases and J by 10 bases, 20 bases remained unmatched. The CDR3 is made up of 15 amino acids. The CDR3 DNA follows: TGTGCCTGTACGGCGGCAGGGAGGGTCTCGGACGAGCAGTTCTTC. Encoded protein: CACTAAGRVSDEQFF.

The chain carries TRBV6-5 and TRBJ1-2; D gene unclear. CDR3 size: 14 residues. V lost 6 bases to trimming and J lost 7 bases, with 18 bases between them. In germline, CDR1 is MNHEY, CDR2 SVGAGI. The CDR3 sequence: CASRGPIGRVGYTF. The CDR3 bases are TGTGCCAGCAGAGGCCCAATCGGGAGGGTTGGCTACACCTTC.

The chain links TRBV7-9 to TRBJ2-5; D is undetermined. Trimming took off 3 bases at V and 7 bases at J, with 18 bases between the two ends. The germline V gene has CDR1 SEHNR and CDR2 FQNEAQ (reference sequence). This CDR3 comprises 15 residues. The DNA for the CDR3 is TGTGCCAGCAGCTTCTCCGGGCCCTCCGTGGGGACCCAGTACTTC. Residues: CASSFSGPSVGTQYF.

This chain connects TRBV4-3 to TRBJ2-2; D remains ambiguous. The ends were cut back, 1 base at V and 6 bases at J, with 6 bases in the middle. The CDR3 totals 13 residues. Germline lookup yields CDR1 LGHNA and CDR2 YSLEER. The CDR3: CASSQVLPGELFF. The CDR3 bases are TGCGCCAGCAGCCAAGTCCTGCCCGGGGAGCTGTTTTTT.

The CDR3 DNA is TGTGCCAGCAGCTTAGCGTTTCGGATCGGGGAGCTGTTTTTT. Translating gives CASSLAFRIGELFF. The J gene is TRBJ2-2, the V gene TRBV7-6; D is unresolved. This CDR3 is 14 amino acids long. V lost 0 bases and J lost 7, with 9 bases in between. From germline, CDR1 is SGHVS and CDR2 FNYEAQ.

In nucleotides, the CDR3 is TGTGCCAGCAGCTTAGCCCGGTCGGATACGCAGTATTTT. This encodes CASSLARSDTQYF. This chain connects TRBV7-7 to TRBJ2-3; D not certain. Germline assignment: CDR1 SSHAT and CDR2 FNYEAQ (reference sequence). CDR3 length equals 13 residues. The germline V and J ends were trimmed by 0 bases and 6 bases, with 7 bases remaining between them. Combining the CDR3 with reference TRBV7-7 and TRBJ2-3 gives the whole variable domain GAGVSQSPRYKVTKRGQDVTLRCDPISSHATLYWYQQALGQGPEFLTYFNYEAQPDKSGLPSDRFSAERPEGSISTLTIQRTEQRDSAMYRCASSLARSDTQYFGPGTRLTVL.

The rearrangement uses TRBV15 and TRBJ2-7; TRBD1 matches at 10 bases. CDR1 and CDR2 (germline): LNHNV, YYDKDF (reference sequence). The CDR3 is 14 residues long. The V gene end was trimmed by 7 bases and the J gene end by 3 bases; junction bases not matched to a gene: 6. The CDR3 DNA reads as TGTGCCACCACATACAGGACAGGGGGCTACGAGCAGTACTTC. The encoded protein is CATTYRTGGYEQYF.

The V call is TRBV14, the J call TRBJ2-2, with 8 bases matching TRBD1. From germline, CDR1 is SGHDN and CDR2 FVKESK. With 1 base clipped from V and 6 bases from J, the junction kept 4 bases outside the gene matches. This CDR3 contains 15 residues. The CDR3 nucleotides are TGTGCCAGCAGCCAAGTCAGGGGGCGCGCCGGGGAGCTGTTTTTT. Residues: CASSQVRGRAGELFF.